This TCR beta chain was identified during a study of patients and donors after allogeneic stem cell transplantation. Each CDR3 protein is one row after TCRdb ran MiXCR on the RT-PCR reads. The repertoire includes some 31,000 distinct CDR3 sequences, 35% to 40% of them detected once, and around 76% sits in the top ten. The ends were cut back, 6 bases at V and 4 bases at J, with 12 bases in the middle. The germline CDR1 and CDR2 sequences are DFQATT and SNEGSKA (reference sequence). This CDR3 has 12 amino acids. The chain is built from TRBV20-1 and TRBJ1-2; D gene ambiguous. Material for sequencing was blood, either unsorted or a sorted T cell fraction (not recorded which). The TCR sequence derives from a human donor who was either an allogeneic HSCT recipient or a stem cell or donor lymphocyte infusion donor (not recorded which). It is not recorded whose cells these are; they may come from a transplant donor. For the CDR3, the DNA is TGCAGTGCCCGGTTACCTAGCTATGGCTACACCTTC. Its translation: CSARLPSYGYTF.